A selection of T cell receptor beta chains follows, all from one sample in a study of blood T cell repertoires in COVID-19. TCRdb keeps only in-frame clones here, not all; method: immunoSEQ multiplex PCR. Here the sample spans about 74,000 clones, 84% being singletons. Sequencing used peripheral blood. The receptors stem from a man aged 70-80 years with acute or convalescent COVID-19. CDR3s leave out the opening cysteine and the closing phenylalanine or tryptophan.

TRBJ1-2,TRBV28,ASSTTGGDYGYT
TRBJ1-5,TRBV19,ASSTTAGADQPQH
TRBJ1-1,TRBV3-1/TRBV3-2,ASSQDVGVTEAF
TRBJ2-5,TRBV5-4,ASSLGRDQETQY
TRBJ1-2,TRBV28,ASSWGPGGGYGYT
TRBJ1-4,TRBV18,ASSRATGGSNEKLF
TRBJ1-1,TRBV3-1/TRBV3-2,ASSLGHPNTEAF
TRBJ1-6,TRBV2,ASKQDSYNSPLH
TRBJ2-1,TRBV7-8,ASSLGRGSYNEQF
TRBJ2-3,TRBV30,ACSLGGTDTQY
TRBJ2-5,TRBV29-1,SVEAGIETQY
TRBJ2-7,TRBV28,ASSLGVVRVSYEQY